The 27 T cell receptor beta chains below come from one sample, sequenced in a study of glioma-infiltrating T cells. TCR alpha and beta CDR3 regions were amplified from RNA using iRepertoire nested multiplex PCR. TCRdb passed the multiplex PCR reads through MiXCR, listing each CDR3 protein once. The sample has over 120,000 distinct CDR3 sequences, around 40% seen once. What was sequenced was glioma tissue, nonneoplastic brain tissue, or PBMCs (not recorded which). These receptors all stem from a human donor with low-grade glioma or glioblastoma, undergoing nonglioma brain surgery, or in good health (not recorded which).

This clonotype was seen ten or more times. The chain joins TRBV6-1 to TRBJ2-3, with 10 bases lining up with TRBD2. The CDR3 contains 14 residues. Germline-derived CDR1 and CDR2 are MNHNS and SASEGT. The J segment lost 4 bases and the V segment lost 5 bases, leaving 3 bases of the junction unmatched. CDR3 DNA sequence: TGTGCCAGCAGTCCGGGACTAGCGTCAGATACGCAGTATTTT. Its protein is CASSPGLASDTQYF.

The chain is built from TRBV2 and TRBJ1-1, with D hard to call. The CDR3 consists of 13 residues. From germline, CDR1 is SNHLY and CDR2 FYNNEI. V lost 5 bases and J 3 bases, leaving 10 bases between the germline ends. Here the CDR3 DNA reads TGTGCCAGCAGTTATGAGGAATACACTGAAGCTTTCTTT. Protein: CASSYEEYTEAFF.

The CDR3 protein is CSANTMAAYEQYF. The CDR3 DNA follows: TGCAGTGCTAACACTATGGCCGCCTACGAGCAGTACTTC. The chain recombines TRBV20-1 with TRBJ2-7; D gene ambiguous. This CDR3 is 13 amino acids long. V was pared by 4 bases and J by 2 bases, with 12 bases between. CDR1 DFQATT and CDR2 SNEGSKA come from the germline V gene (reference sequence).

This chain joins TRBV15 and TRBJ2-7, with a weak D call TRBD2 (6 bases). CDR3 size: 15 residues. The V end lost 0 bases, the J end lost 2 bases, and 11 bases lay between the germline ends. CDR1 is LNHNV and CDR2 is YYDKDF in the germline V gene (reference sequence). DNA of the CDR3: TGTGCCACCAGCAGAGATAGCGGATATACCTACGAGCAGTACTTC. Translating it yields CATSRDSGYTYEQYF.

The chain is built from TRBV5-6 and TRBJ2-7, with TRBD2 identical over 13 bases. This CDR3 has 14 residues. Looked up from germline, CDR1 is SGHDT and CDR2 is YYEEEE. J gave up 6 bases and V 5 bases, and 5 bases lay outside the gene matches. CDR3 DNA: TGTGCCAGCAGAAGGACTAGCGGGGGCTCCGAGCAGTACTTC. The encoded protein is CASRRTSGGSEQYF.

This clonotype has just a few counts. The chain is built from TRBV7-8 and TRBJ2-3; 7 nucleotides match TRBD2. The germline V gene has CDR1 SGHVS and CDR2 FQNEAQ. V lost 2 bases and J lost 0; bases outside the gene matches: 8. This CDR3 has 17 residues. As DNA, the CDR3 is TGTGCCAGCAGCTTAAATACGGGGGGAGCTAGCACAGATACGCAGTATTTT. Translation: CASSLNTGGASTDTQYF. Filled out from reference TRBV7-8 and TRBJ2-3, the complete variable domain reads GAGVSQSPRYKVAKRGQDVALRCDPISGHVSLFWYQQALGQGPEFLTYFQNEAQLDKSGLPSDRFFAERPEGSVSTLKIQRTQQEDSAVYLCASSLNTGGASTDTQYFGPGTRLTVL.

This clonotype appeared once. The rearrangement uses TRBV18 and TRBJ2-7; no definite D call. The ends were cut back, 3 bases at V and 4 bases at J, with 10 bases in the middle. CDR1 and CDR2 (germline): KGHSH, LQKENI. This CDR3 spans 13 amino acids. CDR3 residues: CASSPTQIYEQYF. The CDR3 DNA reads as TGTGCCAGCTCACCTACACAGATTTACGAGCAGTACTTC.

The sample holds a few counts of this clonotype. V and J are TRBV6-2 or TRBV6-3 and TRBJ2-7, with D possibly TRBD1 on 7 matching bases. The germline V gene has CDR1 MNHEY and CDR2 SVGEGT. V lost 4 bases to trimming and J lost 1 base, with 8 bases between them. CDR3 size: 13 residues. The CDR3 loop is CASSSGGSYEQYF. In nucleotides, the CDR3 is TGTGCCAGCAGTTCAGGGGGGTCCTACGAGCAGTACTTC.

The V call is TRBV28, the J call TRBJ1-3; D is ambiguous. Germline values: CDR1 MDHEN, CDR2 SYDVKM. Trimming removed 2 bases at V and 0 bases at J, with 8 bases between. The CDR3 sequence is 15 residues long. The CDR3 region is CASSLPRTSGNTIYF. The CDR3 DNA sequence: TGTGCCAGCAGTTTACCCCGGACCTCTGGAAACACCATATATTTT.

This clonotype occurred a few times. The CDR3 region has the DNA TGTGCCAGCAGTGCCCGACAGGGAAGGGCGAGCTCCTACAATGAGCAGTTCTTC. Residues: CASSARQGRASSYNEQFF. The chain joins TRBV6-1 to TRBJ2-1; 7 bases are a match to TRBD1. CDR3 length: 18 amino acids. The J segment lost 0 bases and the V segment lost 4 bases, leaving 12 bases of the junction unmatched. Germline-derived CDR1 and CDR2 are MNHNS and SASEGT.

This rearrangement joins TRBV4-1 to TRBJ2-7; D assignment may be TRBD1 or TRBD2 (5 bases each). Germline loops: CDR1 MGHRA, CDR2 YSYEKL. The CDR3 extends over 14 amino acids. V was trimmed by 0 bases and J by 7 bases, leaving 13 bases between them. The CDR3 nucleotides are TGCGCCAGCAGCCAAGACGAGGGGATTGGGGAGCAGTACTTC. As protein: CASSQDEGIGEQYF.

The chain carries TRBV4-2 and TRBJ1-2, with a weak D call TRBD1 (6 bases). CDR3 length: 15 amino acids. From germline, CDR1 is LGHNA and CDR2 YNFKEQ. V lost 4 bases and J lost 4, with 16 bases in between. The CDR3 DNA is TGTGCCAGCAGCCCACCGACAGGCCAAGTCTATGGCTACACCTTC. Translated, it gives CASSPPTGQVYGYTF.

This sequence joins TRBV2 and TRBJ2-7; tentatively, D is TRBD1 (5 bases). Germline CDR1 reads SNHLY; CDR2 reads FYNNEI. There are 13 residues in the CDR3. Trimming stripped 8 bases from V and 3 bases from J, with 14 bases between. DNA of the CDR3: TGTGCCAGCCAAGACAGAGAAGGCTACGAGCAGTACTTC. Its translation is CASQDREGYEQYF.

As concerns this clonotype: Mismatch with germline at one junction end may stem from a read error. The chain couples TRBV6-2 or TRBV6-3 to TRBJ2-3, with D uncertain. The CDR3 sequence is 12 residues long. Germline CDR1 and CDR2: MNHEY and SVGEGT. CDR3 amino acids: CASRGYGQAQCF. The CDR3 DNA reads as TGTGCCAGCAGGGGCTACGGGCAGGCGCAGTGTTTT.

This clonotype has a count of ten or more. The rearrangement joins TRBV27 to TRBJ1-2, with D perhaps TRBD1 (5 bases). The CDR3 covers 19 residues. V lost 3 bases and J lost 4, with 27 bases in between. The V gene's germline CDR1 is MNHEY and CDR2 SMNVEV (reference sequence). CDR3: CASSFLPTTEAGSSYGYTF. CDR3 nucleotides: TGTGCCAGCAGTTTTCTCCCGACAACCGAGGCAGGGTCTAGCTATGGCTACACCTTC.

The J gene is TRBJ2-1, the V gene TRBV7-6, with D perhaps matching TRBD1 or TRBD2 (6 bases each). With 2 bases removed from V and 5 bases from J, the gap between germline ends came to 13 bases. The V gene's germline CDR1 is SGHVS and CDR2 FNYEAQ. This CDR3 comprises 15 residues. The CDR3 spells CASSLQGRTDNEQFF. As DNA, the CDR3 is TGTGCCAGCAGCTTACAGGGGAGGACCGACAATGAGCAGTTCTTC.

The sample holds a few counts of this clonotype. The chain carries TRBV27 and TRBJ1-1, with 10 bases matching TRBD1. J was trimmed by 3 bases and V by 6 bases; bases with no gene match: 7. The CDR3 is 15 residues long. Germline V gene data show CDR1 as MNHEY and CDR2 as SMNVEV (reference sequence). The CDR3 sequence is CASRRRQGADTEAFF. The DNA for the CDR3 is TGTGCCAGCAGGCGTAGACAGGGGGCTGACACTGAAGCTTTCTTT.

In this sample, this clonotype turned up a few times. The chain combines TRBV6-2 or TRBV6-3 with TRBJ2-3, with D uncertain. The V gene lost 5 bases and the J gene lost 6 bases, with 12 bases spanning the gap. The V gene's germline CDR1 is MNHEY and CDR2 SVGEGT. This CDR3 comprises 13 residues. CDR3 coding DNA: TGTGCCAGCAGTGGCATCAGGTTTGATACGCAGTATTTT. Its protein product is CASSGIRFDTQYF.

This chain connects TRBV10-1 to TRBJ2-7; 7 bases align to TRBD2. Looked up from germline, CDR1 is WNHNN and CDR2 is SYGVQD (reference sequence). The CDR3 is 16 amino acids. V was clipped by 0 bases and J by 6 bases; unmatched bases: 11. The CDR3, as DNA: TGCGCCAGCAGTGAGTCGACCGAGCGGGGCCGATCCGAGCAGTACTTC. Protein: CASSESTERGRSEQYF.

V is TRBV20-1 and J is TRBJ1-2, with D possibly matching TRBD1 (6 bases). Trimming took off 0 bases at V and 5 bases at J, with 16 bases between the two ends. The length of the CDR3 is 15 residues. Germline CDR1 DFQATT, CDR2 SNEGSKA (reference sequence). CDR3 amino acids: CSAREEWGRGYGYTF. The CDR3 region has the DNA TGCAGTGCTAGAGAAGAGTGGGGGAGGGGGTATGGCTACACCTTC.

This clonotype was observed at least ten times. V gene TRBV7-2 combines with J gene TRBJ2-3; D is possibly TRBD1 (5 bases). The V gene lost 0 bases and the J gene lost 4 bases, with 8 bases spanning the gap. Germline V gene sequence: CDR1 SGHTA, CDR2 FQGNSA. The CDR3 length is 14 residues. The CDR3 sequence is CASSLAFRADTQYF. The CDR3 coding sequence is TGTGCCAGCAGCTTAGCATTCAGGGCAGATACGCAGTATTTT.

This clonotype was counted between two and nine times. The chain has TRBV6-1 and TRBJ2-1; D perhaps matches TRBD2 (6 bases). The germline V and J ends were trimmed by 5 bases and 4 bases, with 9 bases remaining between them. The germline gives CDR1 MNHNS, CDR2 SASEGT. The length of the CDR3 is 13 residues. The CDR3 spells CASSSGTYNEQFF. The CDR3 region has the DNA TGTGCCAGCAGTTCCGGGACTTACAATGAGCAGTTCTTC.

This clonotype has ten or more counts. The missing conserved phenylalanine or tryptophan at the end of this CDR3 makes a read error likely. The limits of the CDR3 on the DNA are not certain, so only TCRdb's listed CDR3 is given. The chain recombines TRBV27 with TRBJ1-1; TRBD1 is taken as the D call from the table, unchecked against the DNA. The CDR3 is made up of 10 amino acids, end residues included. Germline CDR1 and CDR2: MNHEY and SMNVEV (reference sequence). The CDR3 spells CASSRDRDRK.

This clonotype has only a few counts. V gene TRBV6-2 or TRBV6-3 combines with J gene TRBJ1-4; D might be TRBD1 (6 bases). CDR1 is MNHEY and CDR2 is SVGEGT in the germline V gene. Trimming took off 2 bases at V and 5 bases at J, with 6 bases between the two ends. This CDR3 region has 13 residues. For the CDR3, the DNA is TGTGCCAGCAGTTACGGGACAAATGAAAAACTGTTTTTT. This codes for CASSYGTNEKLFF.

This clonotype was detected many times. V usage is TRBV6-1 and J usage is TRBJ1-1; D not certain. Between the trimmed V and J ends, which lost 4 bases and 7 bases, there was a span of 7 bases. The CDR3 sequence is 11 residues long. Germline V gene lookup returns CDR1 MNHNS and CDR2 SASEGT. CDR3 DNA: TGTGCCAGCAGTGCACGAATTGAAGCTTTCTTT. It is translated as CASSARIEAFF.

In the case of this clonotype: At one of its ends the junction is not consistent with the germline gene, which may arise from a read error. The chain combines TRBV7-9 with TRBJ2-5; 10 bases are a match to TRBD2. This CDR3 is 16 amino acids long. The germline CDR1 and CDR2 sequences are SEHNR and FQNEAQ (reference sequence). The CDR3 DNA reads TGTGCCAGCAGCTTAGCGTCTAGCGGGGGTCAAGAGACCGAGTACTTC. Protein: CASSLASSGGQETEYF.

CDR3 in DNA: TGTGCCAGCAGCTTAGGTCGGAGGGGTGAGCAGTTCTTC. Its protein product is CASSLGRRGEQFF. The rearrangement uses TRBV11-2 and TRBJ2-1; TRBD2 is a possible D gene (6 bases). The germline gives CDR1 SGHAT, CDR2 FQNNGV. Trimming stripped 1 base from V and 9 bases from J, with 10 bases between. The CDR3 has 13 amino acids.